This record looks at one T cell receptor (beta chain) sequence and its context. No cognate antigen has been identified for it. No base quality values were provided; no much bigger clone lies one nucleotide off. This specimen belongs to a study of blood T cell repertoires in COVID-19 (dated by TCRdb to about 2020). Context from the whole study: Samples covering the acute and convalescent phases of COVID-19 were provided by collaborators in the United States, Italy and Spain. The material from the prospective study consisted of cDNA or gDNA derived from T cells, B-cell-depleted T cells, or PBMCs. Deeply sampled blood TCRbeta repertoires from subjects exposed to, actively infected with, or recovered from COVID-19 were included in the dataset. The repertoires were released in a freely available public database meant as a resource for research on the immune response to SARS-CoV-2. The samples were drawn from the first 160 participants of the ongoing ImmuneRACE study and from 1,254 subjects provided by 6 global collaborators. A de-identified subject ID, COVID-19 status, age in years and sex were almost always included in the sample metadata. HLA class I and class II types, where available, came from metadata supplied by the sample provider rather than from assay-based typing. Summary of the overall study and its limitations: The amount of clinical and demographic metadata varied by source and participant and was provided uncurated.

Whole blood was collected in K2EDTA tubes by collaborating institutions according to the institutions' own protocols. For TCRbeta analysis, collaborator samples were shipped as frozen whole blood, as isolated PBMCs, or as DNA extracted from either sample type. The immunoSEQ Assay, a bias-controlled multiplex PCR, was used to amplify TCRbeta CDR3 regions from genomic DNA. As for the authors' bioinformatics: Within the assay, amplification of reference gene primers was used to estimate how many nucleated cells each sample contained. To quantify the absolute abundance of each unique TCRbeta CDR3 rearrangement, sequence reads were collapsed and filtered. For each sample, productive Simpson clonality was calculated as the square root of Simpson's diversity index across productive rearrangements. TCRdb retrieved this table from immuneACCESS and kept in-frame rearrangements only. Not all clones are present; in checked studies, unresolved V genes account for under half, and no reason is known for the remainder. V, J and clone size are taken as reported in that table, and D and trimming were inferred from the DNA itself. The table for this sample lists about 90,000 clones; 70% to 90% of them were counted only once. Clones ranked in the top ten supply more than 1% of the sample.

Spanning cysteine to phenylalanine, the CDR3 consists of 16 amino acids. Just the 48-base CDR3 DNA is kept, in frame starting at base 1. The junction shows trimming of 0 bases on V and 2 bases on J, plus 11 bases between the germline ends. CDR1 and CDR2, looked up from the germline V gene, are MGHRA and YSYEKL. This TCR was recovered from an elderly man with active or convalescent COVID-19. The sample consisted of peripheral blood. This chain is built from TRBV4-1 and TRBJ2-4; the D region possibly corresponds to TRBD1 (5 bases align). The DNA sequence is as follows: TGCGCCAGCAGCCAAGATTCTTCAGGGTCCAAAAACATTCAGTACTTC. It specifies CASSQDSSGSKNIQYF.